This T cell receptor (beta chain) is drawn from a study of metastatic and nonmetastatic thyroid tumors. Whole-study context: Blood and tumor or nodule tissue repertoires from malignant and benign thyroid patients were compared.

This clone counts as medium-sized. Its matching antigen is unknown. Patients had received no treatment of any kind before thyroid surgery. Per the original data handling: A classifier for distant metastasis in papillary thyroid cancer was constructed using CDR3 differences observed across clinicopathological groups. TCRdb re-called the PCR reads via MiXCR. The V and J calls were not made by the authors but by TCRdb's processing. The repertoire holds 40,000 to 50,000 clones, with 9% to 13% as singletons. Study findings and constraints: Benign nodules reportedly had significantly lower TCR beta diversity than malignant thyroid tumors in blood and tumor.

V gave up 2 bases and J gave up 3 bases; unmatched junction bases: 1. Germline CDR1 reads MNHNY; CDR2 reads SVGAGI (reference sequence). The CDR3 extends over 13 amino acids. Input material: blood. V gene TRBV6-6 combines with J gene TRBJ2-7, with 7 bases matching TRBD1. The receptor's source is a male donor with papillary thyroid cancer or a benign thyroid nodule (not recorded which). Some clones in this sample may be carry-over from other donors' samples. This chain's CDR3 is CASSYRQGYEQYF. CDR3 sequence (DNA): TGTGCCAGCAGTTACAGACAGGGCTACGAGCAGTACTTC.